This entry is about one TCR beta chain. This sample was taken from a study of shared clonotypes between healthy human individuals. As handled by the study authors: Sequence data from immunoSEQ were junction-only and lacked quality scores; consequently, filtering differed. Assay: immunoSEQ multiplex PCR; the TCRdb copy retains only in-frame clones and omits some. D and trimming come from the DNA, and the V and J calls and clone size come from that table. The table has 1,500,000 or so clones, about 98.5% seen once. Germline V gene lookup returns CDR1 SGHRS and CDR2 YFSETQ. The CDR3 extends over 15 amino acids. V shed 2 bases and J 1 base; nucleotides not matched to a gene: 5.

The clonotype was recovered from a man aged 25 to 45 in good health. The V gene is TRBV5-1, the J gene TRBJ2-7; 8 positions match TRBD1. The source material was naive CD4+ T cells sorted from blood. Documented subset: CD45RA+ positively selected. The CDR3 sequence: CASSFGDRGSYEQYF. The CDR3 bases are TGCGCCAGCAGCTTCGGAGACAGGGGTTCCTACGAGCAGTACTTC.